The 28 T cell receptor beta chains given below trace back to one sample, sequenced in a study of blood T cell repertoires in COVID-19. Data came from immunoSEQ multiplex PCR; TCRdb stores just in-frame clones and leaves some out. The sample holds approximately 40,000 clones; roughly 87% are singletons and the top ten take over 20%. The specimen was peripheral blood. The receptor source for this set is a man aged 60-69 years with acute or convalescent COVID-19.

This clone was seen only a few times. V is TRBV19 and J is TRBJ1-4; D might be TRBD1 (6 bases). The CDR3 is 17 residues long. Germline loops: CDR1 LNHDA, CDR2 SQIVND (reference sequence). V was pared by 3 bases and J by 0 bases, with 14 bases between. CDR3 amino acids: CASSIRTATATNEKLFF. The DNA for the CDR3 is TGTGCCAGTAGTATTAGGACAGCTACTGCAACTAATGAAAAACTGTTTTTT.

J is TRBJ2-7 and V is TRBV28; D is possibly TRBD2 (6 bases). Deletions cut 8 bases from V and 7 bases from J, with 15 bases between. Germline lookup yields CDR1 MDHEN and CDR2 SYDVKM. This CDR3 is 12 amino acids long. CDR3 amino acids: CASRSRRDEQYF. DNA for the CDR3: TGTGCCAGCCGCTCTCGGAGGGATGAGCAGTACTTC.

The chain is built from TRBV25-1 and TRBJ2-6; D may be TRBD2 (6 bases). Between the trimmed V and J ends, which lost 3 bases and 2 bases, there was a span of 8 bases. CDR3 size: 15 residues. The germline CDR1 and CDR2 sequences are MGHDK and SYGVNS. The CDR3 DNA is TGTGCCAGCAGTGACCCTAGCGCTGGGGCCAACGTCCTGACTTTC. Encoded protein: CASSDPSAGANVLTF.

V gene TRBV28 combines with J gene TRBJ1-5, with 7 bases identical to TRBD1. Germline-derived CDR1 and CDR2 are MDHEN and SYDVKM. CDR3 size: 17 residues. V gave up 6 bases and J gave up 3 bases; unmatched junction bases: 14. The CDR3 sequence: CASRSSGTEKDNQPQHF. CDR3 coding DNA: TGTGCCAGCAGAAGTTCCGGGACAGAGAAAGACAATCAGCCCCAGCATTTT.

This chain joins TRBV5-1 and TRBJ2-3; D perhaps matches TRBD2 (5 bases). The CDR3 has 14 amino acids. Trimming shortened V by 6 bases and J by 3 bases, and 14 bases separated the two germline ends. In germline, CDR1 is SGHRS, CDR2 YFSETQ. This CDR3 reads CASTSSPGTDTQYF. CDR3 in DNA: TGCGCCAGCACCTCCTCTCCGGGAACAGATACGCAGTATTTT.

The rearrangement uses TRBV19 and TRBJ2-3, with 9 bases lining up with TRBD2. Losses at the gene ends were 5 bases for V and 2 bases for J; bases not matched to a gene: 11. The CDR3 consists of 17 residues. Germline lookup yields CDR1 LNHDA and CDR2 SQIVND (reference sequence). The CDR3 region has the DNA TGTGCCAGTAGTCCTCACCCGACTAGCGGATACACAGATACGCAGTATTTT. Translation gives CASSPHPTSGYTDTQYF.

This sequence joins TRBV11-3 and TRBJ2-3; 12 bases fit TRBD2. The junction had 12 bases not matched to a gene; V was cut back by 6 bases and J by 14 bases. The CDR3 runs to 14 residues. Germline CDR1 reads SGHNT; CDR2 reads YENEEA. CDR3 nucleotides: TGTGCCAGCAGTCCGGGACTAGCGGGTATCAGACGGTATTTT. The encoded protein is CASSPGLAGIRRYF.

This clone was seen just once. The chain combines TRBV7-9 with TRBJ1-2; 9 nucleotides align to TRBD1. V lost 5 bases, J lost 4 bases, and 5 bases stayed unmatched. The CDR3 extends over 14 amino acids. The germline V gene has CDR1 SEHNR and CDR2 FQNEAQ (reference sequence). The CDR3 reads CASSTGQGPYGYTF. DNA of the CDR3: TGTGCCAGCAGCACAGGACAGGGGCCCTATGGCTACACCTTC.

V gene TRBV25-1 combines with J gene TRBJ1-1; 8 bases match TRBD1. Germline lookup yields CDR1 MGHDK and CDR2 SYGVNS. Trimming removed 6 bases from V and 0 bases from J; junction bases left unmatched: 6. The CDR3 covers 15 residues. The CDR3 bases are TGTGCCAGCAGCTACGCAGGGGGCTTGAACACTGAAGCTTTCTTT. Residues: CASSYAGGLNTEAFF. The full variable domain, completed using reference TRBV25-1 and TRBJ1-1, is EADIYQTPRYLVIGTGKKITLECSQTMGHDKMYWYQQDPGMELHLIHYSYGVNSTEKGDLSSESTVSRIRTEHFPLTLESARPSHTSQYLCASSYAGGLNTEAFFGQGTRLTVV.

The chain joins TRBV5-8 to TRBJ2-5; D is perhaps TRBD1 (5 bases). V dropped 2 bases and J dropped 2 bases, with 10 bases sitting between them. From germline, CDR1 is SGHTS and CDR2 YDEGEE. This CDR3 region has 14 residues. The CDR3 region is CASSFQGLQETQYF. The CDR3 region has the DNA TGTGCCAGCAGCTTCCAGGGTTTACAAGAGACCCAGTACTTC.

The genes are TRBV5-1 and TRBJ1-3; TRBD1 agrees at 8 bases. The V segment lost 4 bases and the J segment 4 bases; nucleotides outside the gene matches: 4. CDR1 is SGHRS and CDR2 is YFSETQ in the germline V gene. This CDR3 contains 14 residues. The CDR3 here is CASSRQGTGNTIYF. Written as DNA, the CDR3 is TGCGCCAGCAGCAGACAGGGGACGGGAAACACCATATATTTT.

This clone was observed a single time. The chain combines TRBV5-1 with TRBJ2-7; TRBD1 matches at 10 bases. Germline-derived CDR1 and CDR2 are SGHRS and YFSETQ. Trimming cost V 7 bases and J 7 bases; bases outside gene matches: 8. This CDR3 has 13 amino acids. Written as DNA, the CDR3 is TGCGCCAGCGGCCGGGACAGGGGCTTGGAGCAGTACTTC. The encoded protein is CASGRDRGLEQYF.

This clone was observed a few times. The J gene is TRBJ1-1, the V gene TRBV7-2; no definite D call. This CDR3 region has 13 residues. The germline CDR1 and CDR2 sequences are SGHTA and FQGNSA. V dropped 0 bases and J dropped 7 bases, with 9 bases sitting between them. CDR3 DNA sequence: TGTGCCAGCAGCTTAGCGTGGCGGGGTGAAGCTTTCTTT. This encodes CASSLAWRGEAFF.

The chain recombines TRBV6-1 with TRBJ1-2; no reliable D call. Trimming stripped 2 bases from V and 3 bases from J, with 13 bases between. Germline V gene sequence: CDR1 MNHNS, CDR2 SASEGT. The CDR3 extends over 15 amino acids. Written as DNA, the CDR3 is TGTGCCAGCAGTGAATGGAGGCAGAGTTACTATGGCTACACCTTC. Its translation is CASSEWRQSYYGYTF.

This clone appeared once. The chain recombines TRBV11-2 with TRBJ1-5, with a weak D call TRBD1 (6 bases). V shed 5 bases and J shed 2 bases, with 13 bases lying between them. The germline V gene has CDR1 SGHAT and CDR2 FQNNGV. The CDR3 runs to 15 residues. CDR3 residues: CASSPDRFGNQPQHF. In DNA form, the CDR3 reads TGTGCCAGCAGCCCCGACAGGTTCGGCAATCAGCCCCAGCATTTT.

The J gene is TRBJ2-3, the V gene TRBV6-6; D is perhaps TRBD1 (7 bases). The CDR3 has 16 amino acids. The germline gives CDR1 MNHNY, CDR2 SVGAGI (reference sequence). Trimming left V 9 bases short and J 0 bases short, with 19 bases between. The CDR3 sequence: CASYYGGTASTDTQYF. The CDR3 coding sequence is TGTGCCAGTTACTACGGAGGGACAGCTAGCACAGATACGCAGTATTTT.

The rearrangement links TRBV25-1 to TRBJ2-7, with 8 bases that match TRBD2. V lost 5 bases, J lost 5 bases, and 8 bases stayed unmatched. Germline values: CDR1 MGHDK, CDR2 SYGVNS. This CDR3 has 14 residues. The CDR3 sequence is CASSNPGLVHEQYF. Here the CDR3 DNA reads TGTGCCAGCAGTAACCCGGGACTAGTACACGAGCAGTACTTC.

The V and J genes are TRBV18 and TRBJ1-1; 7 bases line up with TRBD1. Germline values: CDR1 KGHSH, CDR2 LQKENI. Trimming cost V 2 bases and J 6 bases; bases outside gene matches: 3. The CDR3 has 13 residues. This CDR3 is CASSPDRDSEAFF. The CDR3 coding sequence is TGTGCCAGCTCACCAGACAGGGACTCTGAAGCTTTCTTT.

The rearrangement joins TRBV29-1 to TRBJ1-5, with TRBD1 identical over 8 bases. The CDR3 is made up of 13 amino acids. Germline lookup yields CDR1 SQVTM and CDR2 ANQGSEA. With V trimmed by 4 bases and J by 6 bases, 5 bases remained unmatched. CDR3 nucleotide sequence: TGCAGCGTTGGTGACAGGGGCGGTCAGCCCCAGCATTTT. Encoded protein: CSVGDRGGQPQHF.

This clone was seen once. The genes are TRBV6-2 or TRBV6-3 and TRBJ2-7; the D gene is possibly TRBD2 (5 bases). Per germline, CDR1 MNHEY and CDR2 SVGEGT. Deletions cut 5 bases from V and 7 bases from J, with 15 bases between. This CDR3 spans 13 amino acids. The CDR3 reads CASSASGLGEQYV. In DNA form, the CDR3 reads TGTGCCAGCAGTGCAAGCGGCCTTGGGGAGCAGTACGTC.

The V call is TRBV2, the J call TRBJ2-1; 11 bases are a match to TRBD2. Germline-derived CDR1 and CDR2 are SNHLY and FYNNEI. The CDR3 loop spans 15 amino acids. J lost 5 bases, V lost 5 bases, and 5 bases had no gene match. CDR3 loop: CASSLSGRVNNEQFF. The CDR3 coding sequence is TGTGCCAGCAGTCTTAGCGGGAGGGTTAACAATGAGCAGTTCTTC.

This chain joins TRBV4-1 and TRBJ1-2, with 7 bases that match TRBD1. CDR3 length: 17 amino acids. Germline CDR1 and CDR2: MGHRA and YSYEKL. J was trimmed by 8 bases and V by 0 bases; bases with no gene match: 15. CDR3 nucleotide sequence: TGCGCCAGCAGCCAAGATTCCAACAGGGGCCCAGCGGGCGGCTACACCTTC. Encoded protein: CASSQDSNRGPAGGYTF.

The chain couples TRBV7-6 to TRBJ1-1; D gene unclear. Germline V gene sequence: CDR1 SGHVS, CDR2 FNYEAQ. The V end lost 2 bases, the J end lost 5 bases, and 9 bases lay between the germline ends. This CDR3 comprises 13 residues. CDR3 in DNA: TGTGCCAGCAGCTTAAACACTATGACTGAAGCTTTCTTT. Protein: CASSLNTMTEAFF. Supplemented by reference TRBV7-6 and TRBJ1-1, the full variable domain reads GAGVSQSPRYKVTKRGQDVALRCDPISGHVSLYWYRQALGQGPEFLTYFNYEAQQDKSGLPNDRFSAERPEGSISTLTIQRTEQRDSAMYRCASSLNTMTEAFFGQGTRLTVV.

The chain uses TRBV5-1 and TRBJ1-2; 7 bases are shared with TRBD1. J was trimmed by 6 bases and V by 0 bases; bases with no gene match: 5. In germline, CDR1 is SGHRS, CDR2 YFSETQ. The CDR3 has 14 amino acids. The CDR3 nucleotides are TGCGCCAGCAGCTTGGGACAGGGTTCGGATGGCTACACCTTC. Its translation: CASSLGQGSDGYTF.

This chain uses TRBV21-1 with TRBJ2-7; the D call TRBD1 from the table was never checked on the DNA. TRBV21-1 is deemed a pseudogene. The CDR3 sequence is 16 residues long. CDR3 sequence reads: CASTHNRNRSSYEQYV. CDR3 nucleotide sequence: TGTGCCAGCACCCATAACAGGAACAGGAGCTCCTACGAGCAGTACGTC.

This chain links TRBV10-3 with TRBJ1-5; the D gene is possibly TRBD1 (6 bases). Germline V lookup: CDR1 ENHRY, CDR2 SYGVKD. Trimming left V 2 bases short and J 11 bases short, with 16 bases between. CDR3 size: 14 residues. The CDR3 bases are TGTGCCATCAGTGAGACAGGGCTACGGGAGGCCCAGCATTTT. This gives the protein CAISETGLREAQHF.

This clone came up a few times. This chain uses TRBV4-1 with TRBJ2-7; 11 nucleotides align to TRBD2. Per germline, CDR1 MGHRA and CDR2 YSYEKL. This CDR3 has 16 residues. The junction had 1 base not matched to a gene; V was cut back by 0 bases and J by 0 bases. CDR3 in amino acids: CASSQELAGASYEQYF. Here the CDR3 DNA reads TGCGCCAGCAGCCAAGAACTAGCGGGAGCCTCCTACGAGCAGTACTTC.

The V and J genes are TRBV7-9 and TRBJ1-3; unclear D gene. V was clipped by 1 base and J by 6 bases, with 4 bases between them. In germline, CDR1 is SEHNR, CDR2 FQNEAQ (reference sequence). The CDR3 totals 12 residues. The CDR3 sequence is CASSLGVNTIYF. The CDR3, as DNA: TGTGCCAGCAGCTTAGGCGTAAACACCATATATTTT.